The 27 T cell receptor beta chains below come from one sample, sequenced in a study of cytomegalovirus exposure and HLA in healthy donors (dated by TCRdb to about 2017). Receptors were amplified or captured by the immunoSEQ multiplex PCR assay. The multiplex PCR relied on a mix of 60 forward primers for TCR Vbeta segments and 13 reverse primers for TCR Jbeta segments. TCRdb provides this immuneACCESS table in a form limited to in-frame rearrangements. Some clones are lacking; in checked studies, under half of them reflect an unresolved V gene, and why the rest are absent is not known. The sample table on file contains under 70,000 clones. In total, the top ten clones hold 12% of the sample. Sequences were obtained from PBMCs. The receptors come from a woman aged 25 to 39 in good health and CMV-seropositive.

The rearrangement links TRBV5-1 to TRBJ1-1; D gene ambiguous. CDR1 and CDR2 (germline): SGHRS, YFSETQ. The CDR3 is made up of 13 amino acids. The V and J ends lost 3 bases and 0 bases respectively, with 6 bases between them. This CDR3 is CASSYTVNTEAFF. Written as DNA, the CDR3 is TGCGCCAGCAGCTATACTGTGAACACTGAAGCTTTCTTT. The entire variable domain, with the rest obtained from reference TRBV5-1 and TRBJ1-1, is as follows: KAGVTQTPRYLIKTRGQQVTLSCSPISGHRSVSWYQQTPGQGLQFLFEYFSETQRNKGNFPGRFSGRQFSNSRSEMNVSTLELGDSALYLCASSYTVNTEAFFGQGTRLTVV.

This chain links TRBV4-2 with TRBJ1-2; D remains unclear. Between the trimmed V and J ends, which lost 0 bases and 2 bases, there was a span of 19 bases. The CDR3 covers 18 residues. Germline values: CDR1 LGHNA, CDR2 YNFKEQ. This chain's CDR3 is CASSQDMRGGGRNYGYTF. The CDR3 bases are TGTGCCAGCAGCCAAGATATGCGTGGTGGAGGGCGAAACTATGGCTACACCTTC.

The J gene is TRBJ2-1, the V gene TRBV18; 10 positions agree with TRBD2. The length of the CDR3 is 16 residues. The junction had 5 bases not matched to a gene; V was cut back by 0 bases and J by 6 bases. The germline V gene encodes CDR1 KGHSH and CDR2 LQKENI. The CDR3 DNA sequence: TGTGCCAGCTCACCACCGGGCCTAGCGGGGGCCAATGAGCAGTTCTTC. This translates into CASSPPGLAGANEQFF.

V is TRBV25-1 and J is TRBJ2-1; maybe TRBD2 (6 bases). CDR1 and CDR2 (germline): MGHDK, SYGVNS. The CDR3 runs 15 residues. Trimming left V 3 bases short and J 3 bases short, with 12 bases between. The CDR3 spells CASSEGLAFYNEQFF. CDR3 nucleotide sequence: TGTGCCAGCAGTGAGGGTCTAGCGTTCTACAATGAGCAGTTCTTC.

The chain uses TRBV7-6 and TRBJ2-5; D is unresolved. The V and J ends lost 5 bases and 9 bases respectively, with 13 bases between them. In germline, CDR1 is SGHVS, CDR2 FNYEAQ. The CDR3 has 12 amino acids. In DNA, the CDR3 is TGTGCCAGCAGCCCGACAACCACGGCCCAGTACTTC. Its protein is CASSPTTTAQYF.

The V and J genes are TRBV25-1 and TRBJ1-1, with D possibly being TRBD1 (6 bases). V lost 5 bases and J 1 base, leaving 11 bases between the germline ends. Germline CDR1 MGHDK, CDR2 SYGVNS. The CDR3 runs to 14 residues. For the CDR3, the DNA is TGTGCCAGCAGTCGACAGGAGCCGAACACTGAAGCTTTCTTT. Residues: CASSRQEPNTEAFF.

This chain links TRBV30 with TRBJ2-3, with D maybe TRBD1 (6 bases). V was pared by 3 bases and J by 8 bases, with 15 bases between. The V gene's germline CDR1 is GTSNPN and CDR2 SVGIG (reference sequence). This CDR3 is 13 amino acids long. CDR3 nucleotide sequence: TGTGCCTGGAGCCGTGAGGGGGTTGGTACGCAGTATTTT. Amino acid sequence: CAWSREGVGTQYF.

The gene calls are TRBV6-5 and TRBJ1-2; D unresolved. This CDR3 comprises 15 residues. Germline CDR1 reads MNHEY; CDR2 reads SVGAGI. Trimming took off 0 bases at V and 7 bases at J, with 15 bases between the two ends. The CDR3 protein is CASSYSILLEVGYTF. CDR3 nucleotide sequence: TGTGCCAGCAGTTACTCGATCCTGCTCGAGGTTGGCTACACCTTC.

The chain uses TRBV6-5 and TRBJ2-7; 7 bases line up with TRBD2. The V gene end was trimmed by 10 bases and the J gene end by 0 bases; junction bases not matched to a gene: 6. CDR3 size: 13 residues. Per germline, CDR1 MNHEY and CDR2 SVGAGI. CDR3 sequence reads: CATRLALSYEQYF. The CDR3 coding sequence is TGTGCCACAAGACTAGCCCTCTCCTACGAGCAGTACTTC.

This sequence joins TRBV5-6 and TRBJ1-4; 8 bases fit TRBD1. With 2 bases clipped from V and 0 bases from J, the junction kept 9 bases outside the gene matches. Per germline, CDR1 SGHDT and CDR2 YYEEEE. CDR3 length: 18 amino acids. The CDR3 bases are TGTGCCAGCAGCTTACTGACAGGGGTCCGTACAACTAATGAAAAACTGTTTTTT. Amino acid sequence: CASSLLTGVRTTNEKLFF.

Remarks on this clone: This specimen includes other DNA sequences encoding the same CDR3. This rearrangement joins TRBV7-9 to TRBJ1-2; perhaps TRBD1 as D (5 bases). Trimming took off 1 base at V and 7 bases at J, with 10 bases between the two ends. The CDR3 contains 13 residues. Germline V gives CDR1 SEHNR, CDR2 FQNEAQ (reference sequence). This CDR3 reads CASSLGQGGGYTF. The CDR3 coding sequence is TGTGCCAGCAGCTTAGGTCAGGGTGGTGGCTACACCTTC.

This rearrangement joins TRBV18 to TRBJ2-7; D perhaps matches TRBD2 (6 bases). With 6 bases removed from V and 2 bases from J, the gap between germline ends came to 8 bases. Germline values: CDR1 KGHSH, CDR2 LQKENI. CDR3 length: 12 residues. DNA of the CDR3: TGTGCCAGCTCGGAGGGAGCCTACGAGCAGTACTTC. This encodes CASSEGAYEQYF.

The chain employs TRBV6-1 and TRBJ2-7; D perhaps matches TRBD2 (5 bases). Per the germline V gene, CDR1 is MNHNS and CDR2 is SASEGT. The CDR3 is 14 residues long. V lost 8 bases and J lost 5, with 19 bases in between. CDR3 in DNA: TGTGCCAGCTCGGGCCTGAGGGCCGGGGACGAGCAGTACTTC. The encoded protein is CASSGLRAGDEQYF.

CDR3 protein: CASSAAGTGATDTQYF. CDR3 nucleotides: TGCGCCAGCAGCGCCGCCGGGACAGGGGCCACAGATACGCAGTATTTT. J is TRBJ2-3 and V is TRBV10-1; 10 bases line up with TRBD1. Germline V CDR1 and CDR2: WNHNN, SYGVQD (reference sequence). The ends lost 6 bases at V and 2 bases at J; junction bases unmatched: 8. The CDR3 totals 16 residues.

CDR3: CASSLEPVTEAFF. The CDR3 coding sequence is TGTGCCAGCAGCTTAGAGCCCGTCACTGAAGCTTTCTTT. The rearrangement joins TRBV7-2 to TRBJ1-1; D is undetermined. Germline CDR1 and CDR2: SGHTA and FQGNSA. Trimming left V 1 base short and J 4 bases short, with 7 bases between. This CDR3 is 13 amino acids long.

Comments on this clone: A read error may account for a junction end that differs from germline. V gene TRBV30 combines with J gene TRBJ1-1, with 11 nucleotides matching TRBD1. This CDR3 spans 15 amino acids. The germline gives CDR1 GTSNPN, CDR2 SVGIG (reference sequence). This chain's CDR3 is CAGSWTGGLNTEAFF. CDR3 DNA sequence: TGTGCCGGGAGTTGGACAGGGGGCTTGAACACTGAAGCTTTCTTT.

The J gene is TRBJ2-1, the V gene TRBV5-6, with 7 bases identical to TRBD2. Germline CDR1 reads SGHDT; CDR2 reads YYEEEE. The junction had 10 bases not matched to a gene; V was cut back by 5 bases and J by 5 bases. The CDR3 loop spans 15 amino acids. The DNA for the CDR3 is TGTGCCAGCAGTATCAGGGACTATTCTGACAATGAGCAGTTCTTC. Protein: CASSIRDYSDNEQFF.

The chain is built from TRBV5-1 and TRBJ1-1, with D possibly being TRBD1 (5 bases). Germline loops: CDR1 SGHRS, CDR2 YFSETQ. The CDR3 extends over 13 amino acids. With 4 bases removed from V and 7 bases from J, the gap between germline ends came to 14 bases. The CDR3 nucleotides read TGCGCCAGCAGCATAGACAGTGGCGTTGAAGCTTTCTTT. As protein: CASSIDSGVEAFF.

The gene calls are TRBV29-1 and TRBJ1-3, with unresolved D. V was trimmed by 6 bases and J by 2 bases, leaving 11 bases between them. Germline V gene data show CDR1 as SQVTM and CDR2 as ANQGSEA. This CDR3 is 13 amino acids long. CDR3 in amino acids: CSVKAVAGNTIYF. In DNA, the CDR3 is TGCAGCGTGAAAGCGGTAGCTGGAAACACCATATATTTT.

The V gene is TRBV11-1, the J gene TRBJ2-3, with TRBD2 matching over 11 bases. CDR1 SGHAT and CDR2 FQDESV come from the germline V gene (reference sequence). The CDR3 spans 16 residues. Trimming cost V 0 bases and J 1 base; bases outside gene matches: 0. The CDR3 sequence: CASSLATSGGTDTQYF. The DNA for the CDR3 is TGTGCCAGCAGCTTAGCGACTAGCGGGGGCACAGATACGCAGTATTTT.

The chain recombines TRBV4-1 with TRBJ2-7, with 7 nucleotides matching TRBD1. Germline V gene data show CDR1 as MGHRA and CDR2 as YSYEKL. The J segment lost 2 bases and the V segment lost 4 bases, leaving 5 bases of the junction unmatched. There are 14 residues in the CDR3. The CDR3 DNA is TGCGCCAGCAGCCCACAGGGGTCCGCCTACGAGCAGTACTTC. Translated, it gives CASSPQGSAYEQYF.

The chain's CDR3 is CASSEPDRGGYTF. For the CDR3, the DNA is TGTGCCAGCAGTGAACCCGACAGGGGTGGCTACACCTTC. The chain joins TRBV6-1 to TRBJ1-2; 8 positions agree with TRBD1. Germline CDR1 MNHNS, CDR2 SASEGT. The CDR3 has 13 residues. J gave up 7 bases and V 2 bases, and 3 bases lay outside the gene matches.

J is TRBJ2-5 and V is TRBV30, with D unclear. This CDR3 has 13 amino acids. CDR1 and CDR2 from the germline V gene are GTSNPN and SVGIG (reference sequence). The V end lost 1 base, the J end lost 4 bases, and 10 bases lay between the germline ends. The CDR3 nucleotides read TGTGCCTGGAGTGCTTCTGCGCCAGAGACCCAGTACTTC. Translated: CAWSASAPETQYF.

This chain joins TRBV27 and TRBJ2-3; no firm D call. The germline V gene has CDR1 MNHEY and CDR2 SMNVEV (reference sequence). This CDR3 contains 14 residues. The germline V and J ends were trimmed by 3 bases and 2 bases, with 9 bases remaining between them. In DNA, the CDR3 is TGTGCCAGCAGTTTGGGCTACTTCACAGATACGCAGTATTTT. Protein product: CASSLGYFTDTQYF.

The rearrangement links TRBV5-4 to TRBJ1-5; weak D call: TRBD1 (5 bases). This CDR3 spans 15 amino acids. The V end was cut by 4 bases, the J end by 1 base, with 12 bases between. Germline CDR1 is SGHNT and CDR2 is YYREEE (reference sequence). The CDR3 DNA is TGTGCCAGCAGCCCGGACATAGGGAGCAATCAGCCCCAGCATTTT. It codes for CASSPDIGSNQPQHF.

The genes are TRBV5-1 and TRBJ2-7; possibly TRBD1 for D (5 bases). CDR3 length equals 15 residues. V lost 4 bases, J lost 4 bases, and 18 bases lay in between. The germline CDR1 and CDR2 sequences are SGHRS and YFSETQ. As DNA, the CDR3 is TGCGCCAGCAGCAAGCCCGCGGCAGGGCCATACGAGCAGTACTTC. Translation: CASSKPAAGPYEQYF.

The CDR3 is CASSLEASGSTDTQYF. The CDR3 DNA follows: TGTGCCAGCAGCTTAGAGGCTAGCGGGTCCACAGATACGCAGTATTTT. This chain links TRBV7-6 with TRBJ2-3; 8 nucleotides line up with TRBD2. The germline CDR1 and CDR2 sequences are SGHVS and FNYEAQ. V shed 1 base and J 2 bases; nucleotides not matched to a gene: 5. CDR3 length: 16 residues.